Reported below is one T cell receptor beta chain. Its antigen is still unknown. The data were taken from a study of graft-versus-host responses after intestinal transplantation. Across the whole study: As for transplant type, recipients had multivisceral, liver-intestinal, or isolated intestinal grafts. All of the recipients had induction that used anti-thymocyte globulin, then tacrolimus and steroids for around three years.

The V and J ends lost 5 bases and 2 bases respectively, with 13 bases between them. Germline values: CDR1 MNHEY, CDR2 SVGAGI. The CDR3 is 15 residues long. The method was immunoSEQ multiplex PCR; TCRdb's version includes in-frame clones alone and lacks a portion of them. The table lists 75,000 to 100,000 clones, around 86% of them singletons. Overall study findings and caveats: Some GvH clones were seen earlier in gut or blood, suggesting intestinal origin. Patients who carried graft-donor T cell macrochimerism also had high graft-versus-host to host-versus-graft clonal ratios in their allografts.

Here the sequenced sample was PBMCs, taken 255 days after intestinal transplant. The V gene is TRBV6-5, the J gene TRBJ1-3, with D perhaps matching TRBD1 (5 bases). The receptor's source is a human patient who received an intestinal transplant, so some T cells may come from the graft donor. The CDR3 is CASSKSGTAGNTIYF. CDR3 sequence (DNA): TGTGCCAGCAGTAAATCGGGGACTGCTGGAAACACCATATATTTT.